This T cell receptor beta chain was profiled in a study of T-cell memory formation after mild COVID-19. Whole-study context: Clusters of TCRs were largely donor specific. Study-level findings and limits: A second wave expanding day 15 to 37 was CD4+-biased; contracting clones were balanced. Pre-infection memory contained some responding clones, which suggested that cross-reactive memory had joined.

TCRdb reprocessed the 5' RACE reads via MiXCR and lists one record per CDR3 protein. The data show 160,000 or so distinct CDR3 sequences, about a third seen once. In its sample, this clonotype was seen a few times. Its target is not known. This clonotype was sampled from an adult woman who had mild COVID-19 (a few samples of this study predate the infection). Cell type and time point are not known. Sequencing was carried out using PBMCs or a T cell subset sorted from them (not recorded which).

CDR3 region: CASRPGVLHPEAFF. CDR3 in DNA: TGCGCCAGCAGACCAGGGGTACTCCATCCTGAAGCTTTCTTT. The J gene is TRBJ1-1, the V gene TRBV4-1, with a weak D call TRBD1 (6 bases). The V gene's germline CDR1 is MGHRA and CDR2 YSYEKL. This CDR3 is built from 14 residues. V shed 6 bases and J shed 6 bases, with 17 bases lying between them.